Presented here are 16 T cell receptor beta chains from one specimen sequenced in a study of Ad26.COV2.S vaccination and SARS-CoV-2 variants. The data were produced by immunoSEQ multiplex PCR, yet TCRdb's version contains in-frame clones alone and is incomplete. The table has about 260,000 clones, approximately 88% seen once. Described treatment: about 20 received Ad26.COV2.S at low or high dose, single or two shots; roughly five received placebo; per-sample allocation not given. Sampling was done on day 63 after the first vaccine or placebo injection. Source: peripheral blood, taken in a trial of Ad26.COV2.S vaccine versus placebo. The source is a person aged 18-60 years who received the Ad26.COV2.S COVID-19 vaccine or a placebo.

The V and J genes are TRBV6-1 and TRBJ1-5; TRBD1 might be the D (6 bases). The length of the CDR3 is 15 residues. Germline V gene lookup returns CDR1 MNHNS and CDR2 SASEGT. V was pared by 0 bases and J by 5 bases, with 11 bases between. In nucleotides, the CDR3 is TGTGCCAGCAGTGAAGCTGGCAGGGGCCATCAGCCCCAGCATTTT. This codes for CASSEAGRGHQPQHF.

The J gene is TRBJ1-5, the V gene TRBV27; a possible D gene is TRBD1 (6 bases). CDR3 length equals 14 residues. Trimming pared 7 bases from V and 7 bases from J, leaving 17 bases between. In germline, CDR1 is MNHEY, CDR2 SMNVEV (reference sequence). Written as DNA, the CDR3 is TGTGCCAGCAAACCTTGGGAGGGGGAGCAGCCCCAGCATTTT. Protein sequence: CASKPWEGEQPQHF.

J is TRBJ2-3 and V is TRBV19; the D call may be TRBD1 or TRBD2 (6 bases each). The germline V gene encodes CDR1 LNHDA and CDR2 SQIVND (reference sequence). With 10 bases removed from V and 1 base from J, the gap between germline ends came to 15 bases. This CDR3 contains 14 residues. The CDR3 bases are TGTGCCACGGGGGCAGGGACTGGCACAGATACGCAGTATTTT. Amino acids: CATGAGTGTDTQYF.

CDR3 sequence reads: CASSYANYGYTF. CDR3 DNA: TGTGCCAGCAGTTATGCGAACTATGGCTACACCTTC. The J gene is TRBJ1-2, the V gene TRBV6-2 or TRBV6-3; no clear D. The germline CDR1 and CDR2 sequences are MNHEY and SVGEGT. Between the trimmed V and J ends, which lost 3 bases and 2 bases, there was a span of 4 bases. CDR3 length: 12 residues.

V usage is TRBV4-3 and J usage is TRBJ2-7; 7 positions agree with TRBD1. The CDR3 length is 14 residues. V lost 0 bases to trimming and J lost 3 bases; unmatched junction nucleotides: 2. From germline, CDR1 is LGHNA and CDR2 YSLEER. The CDR3 DNA reads as TGCGCCAGCAGCCAAGACCAGGGGGACTACGAGCAGTACTTC. Its translation: CASSQDQGDYEQYF.

The chain uses TRBV14 and TRBJ2-1; 11 bases match TRBD2. The CDR3 consists of 15 residues. CDR1 SGHDN and CDR2 FVKESK come from the germline V gene. V dropped 3 bases and J dropped 8; count of bases not matched to a gene: 6. In DNA, the CDR3 is TGTGCCAGCAGCCACGGGACTAGCGGCCGCGATGAGCAGTTCTTC. Translated: CASSHGTSGRDEQFF.

The rearrangement links TRBV21-1 to TRBJ1-1. TRBV21-1 is a pseudogene locus. This CDR3 contains 13 residues. DNA for the CDR3: TGTGCTAGCCTAAAGAGAGGGGACACTGAAGCTTTCTTT. Its protein product is CASLKRGDTEAFF.

The CDR3 DNA sequence: TGTGCCAGCAGTTACCGGGACAGGGTGTTCACTGGGGCCAACGTCCTGACTTTC. This codes for CASSYRDRVFTGANVLTF. The rearrangement joins TRBV6-2 or TRBV6-3 to TRBJ2-6; 9 bases agree with TRBD1. This CDR3 region has 18 residues. The V segment lost 2 bases and the J segment 2 bases; nucleotides outside the gene matches: 7. Per germline, CDR1 MNHEY and CDR2 SVGEGT.

The chain is built from TRBV6-6 and TRBJ1-1; no definite D call. The CDR3 is made up of 14 amino acids. The germline gives CDR1 MNHNY, CDR2 SVGAGI (reference sequence). The V end was cut by 2 bases, the J end by 6 bases, with 13 bases between. This CDR3 reads CASSYKNVSPEAFF. As DNA, the CDR3 is TGTGCCAGCAGTTACAAAAATGTCTCCCCTGAAGCTTTCTTT.

V usage is TRBV7-9 and J usage is TRBJ2-7; D is undetermined. There are 13 residues in the CDR3. V lost 2 bases, J lost 9 bases, and 14 bases lay in between. From germline, CDR1 is SEHNR and CDR2 FQNEAQ (reference sequence). The CDR3 nucleotides are TGTGCCAGCAGCTTAAACCAGCGCCTAGGGCAGTACGTC. Translated: CASSLNQRLGQYV.

On this clone itself: In the same sample, other DNA sequences code for this CDR3. V is TRBV27 and J is TRBJ2-2; possible D gene TRBD1, 6 bases. CDR1 MNHEY and CDR2 SMNVEV come from the germline V gene (reference sequence). The CDR3 is 15 residues long. V was pared by 2 bases and J by 0 bases, with 7 bases between. CDR3 residues: CASSLAGANTGELFF. CDR3 in DNA: TGTGCCAGCAGTTTAGCAGGGGCGAACACCGGGGAGCTGTTTTTT.

The genes are TRBV3-1 (or the pseudogene TRBV3-2) and TRBJ2-3; D might be TRBD1 (5 bases). Germline assignment: CDR1 LGHDT and CDR2 YNNKEL (reference sequence). The V end lost 4 bases, the J end lost 7 bases, and 15 bases lay between the germline ends. The CDR3 extends over 14 amino acids. CDR3 sequence (DNA): TGTGCCAGCAGCCCGAAAGGGGCTTTATATACGCAGTATTTT. It encodes CASSPKGALYTQYF.

J is TRBJ2-3 and V is TRBV19, with D possibly being TRBD1 or TRBD2 (6 bases each). The CDR3 runs to 14 residues. CDR1 is LNHDA and CDR2 is SQIVND in the germline V gene (reference sequence). Deletions cut 7 bases from V and 4 bases from J, with 15 bases between. CDR3 nucleotides: TGTGCCAGTAATAATCGGAGGGGGGCAGATACGCAGTATTTT. This codes for CASNNRRGADTQYF.

The CDR3 sequence is CASSYFSQGAGELFF. The CDR3 DNA sequence: TGTGCCAGCAGTTACTTCTCCCAGGGGGCCGGGGAGCTGTTTTTT. This sequence joins TRBV6-5 and TRBJ2-2; 7 positions match TRBD1. Germline CDR1 MNHEY, CDR2 SVGAGI. V gave up 1 base and J gave up 6 bases; unmatched junction bases: 5. The CDR3 sequence is 15 residues long.

The chain links TRBV7-2 to TRBJ1-5, with TRBD1 matching over 7 bases. V lost 4 bases and J lost 6; bases outside the gene matches: 3. CDR1 SGHTA and CDR2 FQGNSA come from the germline V gene. CDR3 length: 13 amino acids. CDR3 amino acids: CASSYQGVQPQHF. CDR3 nucleotide sequence: TGTGCCAGCAGCTATCAGGGGGTTCAGCCCCAGCATTTT.

V is TRBV5-8 and J is TRBJ1-2; TRBD1 matches 7 bases. The V gene's germline CDR1 is SGHTS and CDR2 YDEGEE. The CDR3 is 15 residues long. V shed 8 bases, J shed 0 bases, and the junction held 10 bases outside the gene matches. CDR3 bases: TGTGCCAGTTTCCGGGACAGACTATCTAACTATGGCTACACCTTC. Amino acids: CASFRDRLSNYGYTF.